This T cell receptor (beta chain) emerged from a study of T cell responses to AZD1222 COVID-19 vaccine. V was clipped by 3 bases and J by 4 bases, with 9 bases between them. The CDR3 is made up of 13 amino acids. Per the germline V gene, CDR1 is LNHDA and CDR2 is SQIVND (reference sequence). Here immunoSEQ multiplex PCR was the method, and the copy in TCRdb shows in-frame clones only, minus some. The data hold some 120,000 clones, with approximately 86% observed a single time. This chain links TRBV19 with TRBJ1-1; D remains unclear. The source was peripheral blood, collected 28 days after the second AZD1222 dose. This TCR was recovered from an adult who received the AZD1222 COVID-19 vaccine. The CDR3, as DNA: TGTGCCAGTAGTATTAGCGTAAGCACTGAAGCTTTCTTT. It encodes CASSISVSTEAFF.